Below, 12 T cell receptor beta chains from the same sample are listed, as sequenced in a study of neurological immune-mediated disorders. MiXCR, applied by TCRdb to the 5' RACE reads, yields one record per CDR3 protein. The sample has around 130,000 distinct CDR3 sequences, about 3.4% seen once; the top ten hold about 1.2%. Specimen: PBMCs. These TCRs come from a woman aged 25 to 39 with multiple sclerosis.

This clonotype was observed at least ten times. The chain recombines TRBV6-1 with TRBJ1-4, with unresolved D. The CDR3 sequence is 13 residues long. In germline, CDR1 is MNHNS, CDR2 SASEGT. Trimming shortened V by 6 bases and J by 4 bases, and 9 bases separated the two germline ends. DNA of the CDR3: TGTGCCAGCAGCACTGCGATTAATGAAAAACTGTTTTTT. The encoded protein is CASSTAINEKLFF.

In this sample, this clonotype turned up many times. J is TRBJ2-2 and V is TRBV20-1; D might be TRBD2 (7 bases). This CDR3 contains 15 residues. The germline gives CDR1 DFQATT, CDR2 SNEGSKA (reference sequence). Trimming cost V 5 bases and J 6 bases, with 19 bases left between them. The CDR3 DNA sequence: TGCAGTGCTGAAGGTGCGGGGGCCGGAGCCGGGGAGCTGTTTTTT. It is translated as CSAEGAGAGAGELFF.

This clonotype was seen repeatedly, ten times or more. The V call is TRBV6-2 or TRBV6-3, the J call TRBJ2-1; D tentatively reads TRBD1 or TRBD2 (5 bases each). There are 14 residues in the CDR3. Germline CDR1 and CDR2: MNHEY and SVGEGT. V lost 11 bases and J lost 3, with 17 bases in between. Written as DNA, the CDR3 is TGTGCCTCCTTGATGGGGGTGAACTACAATGAGCAGTTCTTC. Translated: CASLMGVNYNEQFF.

Many counts were recorded for this clonotype. The V gene is TRBV25-1, the J gene TRBJ2-7; D assignment may be TRBD1 or TRBD2 (5 bases each). The CDR3 loop spans 16 amino acids. V was pared by 3 bases and J by 0 bases, with 15 bases between. CDR1 is MGHDK and CDR2 is SYGVNS in the germline V gene. Here the CDR3 reads CASSEPGAVSSYEQYF. The CDR3 coding sequence is TGTGCCAGCAGTGAGCCCGGGGCGGTAAGCTCCTACGAGCAGTACTTC.

This clonotype was observed at least ten times. The chain combines TRBV5-6 with TRBJ1-2, with TRBD1 identical over 9 bases. The CDR3 runs to 12 residues. Germline assignment: CDR1 SGHDT and CDR2 YYEEEE. V lost 3 bases, J lost 8 bases, and 2 bases stayed unmatched. This CDR3 is CASSSDRGGYTF. CDR3 bases: TGTGCCAGCAGCTCGGACAGGGGAGGCTACACCTTC.

This clonotype was seen ten or more times. The chain links TRBV5-6 to TRBJ2-2; 9 bases align to TRBD1. The CDR3 extends over 16 amino acids. With 4 bases clipped from V and 7 bases from J, the junction kept 11 bases outside the gene matches. CDR1 is SGHDT, CDR2 YYEEEE, per germline. The CDR3 loop reads CASSPQTGGGGGELFF. CDR3 bases: TGTGCCAGCAGCCCCCAAACAGGGGGCGGTGGCGGGGAGCTGTTTTTT.

This clonotype came up many times. The chain combines TRBV12-3 or TRBV12-4 with TRBJ1-1; 7 bases match TRBD1. This CDR3 contains 15 residues. Losses at the gene ends were 4 bases for V and 4 bases for J; bases not matched to a gene: 9. CDR3 sequence: CASSSQGDPSTEAFF. The DNA for the CDR3 is TGTGCCAGCAGTTCCCAGGGGGATCCGTCCACTGAAGCTTTCTTT.

The rearrangement links TRBV5-1 to TRBJ2-7; maybe TRBD2 (5 bases). Looked up from germline, CDR1 is SGHRS and CDR2 is YFSETQ. The V end lost 4 bases, the J end lost 5 bases, and 10 bases lay between the germline ends. CDR3 length: 12 residues. CDR3 in amino acids: CASSTGIHEQYF. The CDR3 DNA reads as TGCGCCAGCAGCACCGGGATCCACGAGCAGTACTTC. Together with reference TRBV5-1 and TRBJ2-7, the CDR3 gives the full variable domain: KAGVTQTPRYLIKTRGQQVTLSCSPISGHRSVSWYQQTPGQGLQFLFEYFSETQRNKGNFPGRFSGRQFSNSRSEMNVSTLELGDSALYLCASSTGIHEQYFGPGTRLTVT.

The table lists this clonotype with many counts. The rearrangement joins TRBV20-1 to TRBJ2-1, with TRBD2 matching over 11 bases. Germline CDR1 DFQATT, CDR2 SNEGSKA (reference sequence). The CDR3 runs 14 residues. J was trimmed by 5 bases and V by 5 bases; bases with no gene match: 5. The CDR3 DNA is TGCAGTGCTTTTAGCGGGGGGGGCAACAATGAGCAGTTCTTC. Translating it yields CSAFSGGGNNEQFF.

This clonotype was found many times. V gene TRBV12-3 or TRBV12-4 combines with J gene TRBJ1-1, with D tentatively TRBD1 (6 bases). The V gene lost 5 bases and the J gene lost 1 base, with 8 bases spanning the gap. This CDR3 has 13 residues. CDR3 bases: TGTGCCAGCAGTCCACAGGGGAACACTGAAGCTTTCTTT. Amino acids: CASSPQGNTEAFF.

This clonotype occurred many times. The chain has TRBV7-9 and TRBJ2-3, with no clear D. Trimming pared 4 bases from V and 2 bases from J, leaving 10 bases between. The CDR3 consists of 14 residues. Germline-derived CDR1 and CDR2 are SEHNR and FQNEAQ (reference sequence). The CDR3 sequence is CASSSELVTDTQYF. CDR3 coding DNA: TGTGCCAGCAGCTCGGAGCTAGTCACAGATACGCAGTATTTT.

This clonotype was seen many times. The chain employs TRBV12-3 or TRBV12-4 and TRBJ2-7; D is unclear. The germline V and J ends were trimmed by 6 bases and 4 bases, with 7 bases remaining between them. CDR3 size: 11 residues. The CDR3 region is CASSPSYEQYF. The CDR3 DNA follows: TGTGCCAGCAGCCCGAGTTACGAGCAGTACTTC.